This T cell receptor (beta chain) was sequenced for a study of cytomegalovirus exposure and HLA in healthy donors. Turning to the study itself: A prior study identified approximately 120 million unique TCR beta sequences from some 180 million T cells. Broader study findings: For most TCR beta V segments, an earlier analysis put the productive rate at about 90% or about 30% of the time. A few chains tied to CMV proved CMV antigen-specific in vitro. Overall, about 160 TCR beta chains were annotated as cytomegalovirus-associated.

Of note for this clone: Its antigen remains unknown. This specimen includes other DNA sequences encoding the same CDR3.

The CDR3 loop spans 13 amino acids. Germline CDR1 reads MDHEN; CDR2 reads SYDVKM. V was shortened by 3 bases and J by 0 bases, with 3 bases between the two germline ends. Vbeta (60) and Jbeta (13) primers were used in the PCR. Data came from immunoSEQ multiplex PCR; TCRdb stores just in-frame clones and leaves some out. The sample yields about 170,000 clones, more than 80% seen once. The rearrangement links TRBV28 to TRBJ1-3, with D hard to call. The clonotype originates from a woman aged 18-29 years in good health and CMV-seronegative. Material for sequencing was PBMCs. The CDR3 here is CASSFSSGNTIYF. The CDR3 DNA follows: TGTGCCAGCAGTTTTAGCTCTGGAAACACCATATATTTT.